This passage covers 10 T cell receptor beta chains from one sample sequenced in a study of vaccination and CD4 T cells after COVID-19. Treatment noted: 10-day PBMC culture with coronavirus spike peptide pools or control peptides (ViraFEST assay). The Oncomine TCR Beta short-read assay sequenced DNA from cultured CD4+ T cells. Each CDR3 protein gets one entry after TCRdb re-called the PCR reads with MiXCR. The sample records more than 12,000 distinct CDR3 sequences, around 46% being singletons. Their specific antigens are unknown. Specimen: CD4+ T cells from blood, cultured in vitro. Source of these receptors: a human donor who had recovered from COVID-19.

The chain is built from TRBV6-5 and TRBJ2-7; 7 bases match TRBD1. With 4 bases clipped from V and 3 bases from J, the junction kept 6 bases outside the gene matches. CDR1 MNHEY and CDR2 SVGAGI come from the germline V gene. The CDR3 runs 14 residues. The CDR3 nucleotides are TGTGCCAGCAGTTTAGGACAGGCCGTCTACGAGCAGTACTTC. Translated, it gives CASSLGQAVYEQYF.

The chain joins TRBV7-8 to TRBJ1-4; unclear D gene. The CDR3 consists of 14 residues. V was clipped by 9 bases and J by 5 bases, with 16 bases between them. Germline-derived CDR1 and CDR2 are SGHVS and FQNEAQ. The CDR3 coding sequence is TGTGCCAGTACAAGACGGAACCAGAATGAAAAACTGTTTTTT. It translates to CASTRRNQNEKLFF.

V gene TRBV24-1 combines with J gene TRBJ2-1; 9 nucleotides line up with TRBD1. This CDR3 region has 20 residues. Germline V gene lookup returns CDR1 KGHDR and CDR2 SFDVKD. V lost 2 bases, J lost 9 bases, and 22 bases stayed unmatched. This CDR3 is CATSDSRIPGQGPGSGEQFF. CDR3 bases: TGTGCCACCAGTGATTCTCGGATACCGGGACAGGGTCCCGGTTCAGGTGAGCAGTTCTTC.

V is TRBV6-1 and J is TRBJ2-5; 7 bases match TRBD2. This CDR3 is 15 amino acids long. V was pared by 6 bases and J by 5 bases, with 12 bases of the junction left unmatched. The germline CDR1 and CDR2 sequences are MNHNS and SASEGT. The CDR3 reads CASRLGLAGGETQYF. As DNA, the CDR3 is TGTGCCAGCAGACTTGGGTTAGCGGGCGGGGAGACCCAGTACTTC.

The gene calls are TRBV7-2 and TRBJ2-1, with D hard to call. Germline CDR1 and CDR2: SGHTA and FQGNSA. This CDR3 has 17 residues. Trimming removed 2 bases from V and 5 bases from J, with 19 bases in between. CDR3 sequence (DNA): TGTGCCAGCAGCTTATTCGGGTTAGGTTTTGGGGACAATGAGCAGTTCTTC. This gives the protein CASSLFGLGFGDNEQFF.

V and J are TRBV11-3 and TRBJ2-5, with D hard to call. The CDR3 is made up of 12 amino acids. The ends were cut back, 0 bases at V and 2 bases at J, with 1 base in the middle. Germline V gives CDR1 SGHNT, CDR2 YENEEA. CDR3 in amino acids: CASSLEQETQYF. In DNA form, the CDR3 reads TGTGCCAGCAGCTTAGAACAAGAGACCCAGTACTTC.

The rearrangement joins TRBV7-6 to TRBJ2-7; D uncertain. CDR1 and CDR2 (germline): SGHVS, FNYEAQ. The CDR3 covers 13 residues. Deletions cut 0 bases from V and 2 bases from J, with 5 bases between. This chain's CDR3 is CASSLAEAYEQYF. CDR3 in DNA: TGTGCCAGCAGCTTAGCGGAAGCCTACGAGCAGTACTTC.

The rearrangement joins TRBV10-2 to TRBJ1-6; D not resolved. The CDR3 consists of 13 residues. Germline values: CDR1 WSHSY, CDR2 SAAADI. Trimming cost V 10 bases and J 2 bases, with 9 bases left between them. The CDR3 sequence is CATTGTYNSPLHF. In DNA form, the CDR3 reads TGCGCCACCACGGGAACCTATAATTCACCCCTCCACTTT.

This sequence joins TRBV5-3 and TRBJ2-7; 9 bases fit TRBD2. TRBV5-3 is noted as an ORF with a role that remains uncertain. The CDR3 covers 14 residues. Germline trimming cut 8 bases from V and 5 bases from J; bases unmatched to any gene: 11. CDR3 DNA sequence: TGTGCCAGCACCCCTCTCGGGACTAGCAACGAGCAGTACTTC. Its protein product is CASTPLGTSNEQYF.

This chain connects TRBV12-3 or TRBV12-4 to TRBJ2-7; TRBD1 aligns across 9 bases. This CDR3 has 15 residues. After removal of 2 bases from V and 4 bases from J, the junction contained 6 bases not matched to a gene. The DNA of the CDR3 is TGTGCCAGCAGTTTATCCGGGACAGGGAGATACGAGCAGTACTTC. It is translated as CASSLSGTGRYEQYF.